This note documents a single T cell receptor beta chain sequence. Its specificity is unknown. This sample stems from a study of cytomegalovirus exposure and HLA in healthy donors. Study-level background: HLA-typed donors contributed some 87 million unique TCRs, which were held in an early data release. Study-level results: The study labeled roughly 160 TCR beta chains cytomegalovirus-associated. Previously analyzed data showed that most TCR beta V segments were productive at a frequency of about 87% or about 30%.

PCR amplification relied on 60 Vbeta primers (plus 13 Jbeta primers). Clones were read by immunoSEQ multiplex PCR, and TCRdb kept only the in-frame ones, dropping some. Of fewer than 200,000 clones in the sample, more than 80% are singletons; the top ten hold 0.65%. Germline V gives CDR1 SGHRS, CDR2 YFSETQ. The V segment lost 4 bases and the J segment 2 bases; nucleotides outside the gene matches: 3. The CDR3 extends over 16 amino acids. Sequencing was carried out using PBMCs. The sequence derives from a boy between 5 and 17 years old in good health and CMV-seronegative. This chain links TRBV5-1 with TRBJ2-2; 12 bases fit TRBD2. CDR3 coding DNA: TGCGCCAGCAGCCGTGGACTAGCGGGAAACACCGGGGAGCTGTTTTTT. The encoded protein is CASSRGLAGNTGELFF.